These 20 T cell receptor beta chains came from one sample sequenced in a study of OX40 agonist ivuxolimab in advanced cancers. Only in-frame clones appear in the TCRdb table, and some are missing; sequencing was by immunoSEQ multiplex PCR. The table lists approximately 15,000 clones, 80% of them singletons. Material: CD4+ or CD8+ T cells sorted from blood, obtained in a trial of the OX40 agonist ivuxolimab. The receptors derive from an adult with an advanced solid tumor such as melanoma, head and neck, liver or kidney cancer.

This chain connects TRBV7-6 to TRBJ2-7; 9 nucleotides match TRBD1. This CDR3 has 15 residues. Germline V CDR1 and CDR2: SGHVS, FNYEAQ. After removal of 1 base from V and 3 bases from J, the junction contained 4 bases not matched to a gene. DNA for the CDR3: TGTGCCAGCAGCTTAGAATCGGACAGGGGCTACGAGCAGTACTTC. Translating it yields CASSLESDRGYEQYF. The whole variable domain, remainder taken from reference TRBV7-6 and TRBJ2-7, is GAGVSQSPRYKVTKRGQDVALRCDPISGHVSLYWYRQALGQGPEFLTYFNYEAQQDKSGLPNDRFSAERPEGSISTLTIQRTEQRDSAMYRCASSLESDRGYEQYFGPGTRLTVT.

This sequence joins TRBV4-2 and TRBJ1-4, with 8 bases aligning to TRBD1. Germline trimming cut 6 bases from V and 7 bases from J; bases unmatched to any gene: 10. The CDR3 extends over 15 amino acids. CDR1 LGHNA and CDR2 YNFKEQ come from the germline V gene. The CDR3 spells CASRQTTGEGEKLFF. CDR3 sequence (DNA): TGTGCCAGCAGGCAAACGACAGGGGAGGGTGAAAAACTGTTTTTT.

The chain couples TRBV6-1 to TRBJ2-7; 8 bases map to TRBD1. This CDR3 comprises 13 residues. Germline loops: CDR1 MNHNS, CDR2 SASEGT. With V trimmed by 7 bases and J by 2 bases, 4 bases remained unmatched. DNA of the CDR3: TGTGCCAGCACCGGGACAGGAGCCTACGAGCAGTACTTC. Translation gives CASTGTGAYEQYF.

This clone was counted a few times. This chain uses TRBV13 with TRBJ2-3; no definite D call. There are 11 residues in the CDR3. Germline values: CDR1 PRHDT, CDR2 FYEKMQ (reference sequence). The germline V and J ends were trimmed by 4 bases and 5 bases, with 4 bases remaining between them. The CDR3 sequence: CASSWRDTQYF. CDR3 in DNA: TGTGCCAGCAGCTGGAGAGATACGCAGTATTTT.

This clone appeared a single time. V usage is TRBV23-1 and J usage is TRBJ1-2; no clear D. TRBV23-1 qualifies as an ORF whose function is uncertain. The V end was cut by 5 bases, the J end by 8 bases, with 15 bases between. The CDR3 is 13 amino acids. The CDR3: CASSDSGVEGYTF. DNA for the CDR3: TGCGCCAGCAGTGACTCGGGAGTTGAAGGCTACACCTTC.

CDR3 nucleotide sequence: TGTGCCAGCAGCTTGGACCGGGACGGCCAGCATTTT. Its protein product is CASSLDRDGQHF. The chain is built from TRBV7-2 and TRBJ1-5, with a tentative D call TRBD1 (5 bases). The CDR3 sequence is 12 residues long. The germline V gene encodes CDR1 SGHTA and CDR2 FQGNSA. Trimming left V 3 bases short and J 12 bases short, with 12 bases between.

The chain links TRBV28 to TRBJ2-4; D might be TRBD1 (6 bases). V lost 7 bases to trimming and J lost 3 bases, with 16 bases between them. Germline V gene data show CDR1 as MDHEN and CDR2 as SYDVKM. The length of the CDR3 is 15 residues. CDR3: CASTPATGFKNIQYF. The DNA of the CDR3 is TGTGCCAGCACCCCAGCCACAGGGTTCAAAAACATTCAGTACTTC.

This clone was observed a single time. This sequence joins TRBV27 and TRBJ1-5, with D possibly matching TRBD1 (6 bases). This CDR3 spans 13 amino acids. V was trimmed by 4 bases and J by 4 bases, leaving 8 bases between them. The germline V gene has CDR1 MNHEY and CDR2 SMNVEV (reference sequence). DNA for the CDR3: TGTGCCAGCAGTTCAGGGGAGAATCAGCCCCAGCATTTT. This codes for CASSSGENQPQHF.

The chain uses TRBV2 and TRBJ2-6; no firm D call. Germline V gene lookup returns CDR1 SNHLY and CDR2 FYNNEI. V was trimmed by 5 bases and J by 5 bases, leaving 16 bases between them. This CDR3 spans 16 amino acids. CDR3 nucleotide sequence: TGTGCCAGCAGTAAACCGTTACAAAGTCGGGCCAACGTCCTGACTTTC. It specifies CASSKPLQSRANVLTF.

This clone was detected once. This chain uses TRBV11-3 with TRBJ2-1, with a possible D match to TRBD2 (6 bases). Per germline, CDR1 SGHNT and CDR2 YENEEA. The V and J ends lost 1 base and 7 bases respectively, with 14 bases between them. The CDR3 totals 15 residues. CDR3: CASSLGLGGFNEQFF. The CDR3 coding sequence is TGTGCCAGCAGCTTAGGGTTGGGAGGTTTTAATGAGCAGTTCTTC.

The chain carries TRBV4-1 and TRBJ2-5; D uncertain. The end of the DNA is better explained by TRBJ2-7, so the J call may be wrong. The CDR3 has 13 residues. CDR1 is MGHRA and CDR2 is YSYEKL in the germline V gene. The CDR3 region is CASGSDLTYEQYF. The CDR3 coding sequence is TGCGCCAGCGGTTCGGACCTCACCTACGAGCAGTACTTC.

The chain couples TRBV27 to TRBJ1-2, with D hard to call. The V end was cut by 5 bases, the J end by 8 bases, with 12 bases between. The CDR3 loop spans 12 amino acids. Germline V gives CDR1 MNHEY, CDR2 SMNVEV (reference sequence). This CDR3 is CASSAPTEGYTF. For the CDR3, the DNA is TGTGCCAGCAGTGCCCCGACTGAGGGCTACACCTTC.

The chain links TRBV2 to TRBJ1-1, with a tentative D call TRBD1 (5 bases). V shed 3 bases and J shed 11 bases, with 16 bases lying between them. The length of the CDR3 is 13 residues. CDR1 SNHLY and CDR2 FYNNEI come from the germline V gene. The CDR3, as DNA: TGTGCCAGCAGTGACTACGGCAGGGCCTCTGCTTTCTTT. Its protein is CASSDYGRASAFF.

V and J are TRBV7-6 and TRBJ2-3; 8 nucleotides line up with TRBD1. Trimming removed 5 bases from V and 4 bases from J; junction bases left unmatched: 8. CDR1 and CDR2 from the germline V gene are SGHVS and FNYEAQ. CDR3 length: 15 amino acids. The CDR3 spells CASSIRQGSADTQYF. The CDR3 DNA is TGTGCCAGCAGCATCAGACAGGGGTCGGCAGATACGCAGTATTTT.

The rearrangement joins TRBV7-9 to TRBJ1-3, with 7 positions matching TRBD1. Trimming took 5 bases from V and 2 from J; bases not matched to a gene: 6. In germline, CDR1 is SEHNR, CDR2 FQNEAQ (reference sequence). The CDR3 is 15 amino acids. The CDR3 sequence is CASSTDRVAGNTIYF. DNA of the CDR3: TGTGCCAGCAGCACAGACAGGGTGGCTGGAAACACCATATATTTT.

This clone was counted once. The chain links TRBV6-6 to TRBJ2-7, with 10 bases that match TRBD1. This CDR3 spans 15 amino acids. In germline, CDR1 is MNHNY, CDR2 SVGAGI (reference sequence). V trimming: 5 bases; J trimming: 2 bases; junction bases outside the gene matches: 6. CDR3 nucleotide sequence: TGTGCCAGCAGTCCCTCCGGACAGGGGGCCTACGAGCAGTACTTC. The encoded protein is CASSPSGQGAYEQYF.

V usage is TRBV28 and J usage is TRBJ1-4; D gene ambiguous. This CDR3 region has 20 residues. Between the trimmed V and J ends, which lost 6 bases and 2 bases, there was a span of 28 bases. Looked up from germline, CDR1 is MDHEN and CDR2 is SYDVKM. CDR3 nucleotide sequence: TGTGCCAGCAGCCGAAACCCCGGACCTATCGGGAGATCGACTAATGAAAAACTGTTTTTT. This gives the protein CASSRNPGPIGRSTNEKLFF.

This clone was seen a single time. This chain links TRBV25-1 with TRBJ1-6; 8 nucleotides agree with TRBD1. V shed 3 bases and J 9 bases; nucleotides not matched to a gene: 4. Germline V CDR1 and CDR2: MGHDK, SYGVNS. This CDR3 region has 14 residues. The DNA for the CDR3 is TGTGCCAGCAGTGACGGACAGGGTTTTTCACCCCTCCACTTT. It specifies CASSDGQGFSPLHF. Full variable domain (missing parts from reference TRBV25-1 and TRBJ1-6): EADIYQTPRYLVIGTGKKITLECSQTMGHDKMYWYQQDPGMELHLIHYSYGVNSTEKGDLSSESTVSRIRTEHFPLTLESARPSHTSQYLCASSDGQGFSPLHFGNGTRLTVT.

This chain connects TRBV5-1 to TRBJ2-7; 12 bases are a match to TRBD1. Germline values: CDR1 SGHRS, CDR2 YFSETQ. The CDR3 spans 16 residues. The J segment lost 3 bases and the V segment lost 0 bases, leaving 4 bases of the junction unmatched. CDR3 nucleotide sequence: TGCGCCAGCAGCTTGGGGGGACAGGGGGCCCTCTACGAGCAGTACTTC. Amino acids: CASSLGGQGALYEQYF.

CDR3 bases: TGTGCCAGCAGACCACCGGGACAAACCTACGAGCAGTACTTC. This gives the protein CASRPPGQTYEQYF. This rearrangement joins TRBV7-9 to TRBJ2-7, with D maybe TRBD1 (6 bases). From germline, CDR1 is SEHNR and CDR2 FQNEAQ (reference sequence). Trimming stripped 6 bases from V and 2 bases from J, with 14 bases between. The CDR3 spans 14 residues.